This T cell receptor beta chain was retrieved from a study of human T cells and chemical hapten exposure (dated by TCRdb to about 2021). With regard to the full study: For sensitization, 2% DPC in acetone was applied to a 2 cm by 2 cm area of upper inner arm skin. Weekly therapeutic DPC doses were additionally applied to the scalp of patients throughout the roughly 23-week study period. Patch testing was done on the upper back using Finn chambers containing 0.01% DPC, and results were scored after 6 days according to International Contact Dermatitis Research Group standards. Alopecia areata with under or over 50% scalp involvement, alopecia totalis and alopecia universalis were represented in the patient cohort, which was mostly female. Libraries were combined into a pool for sequencing, and differences in TCR yield between samples came mainly from small differences in library volumes within the pool. In alopecia patients, the study followed how the peripheral blood TCR repertoire changed in vivo over primary and secondary sensitization to diphenylcyclopropenone (DPC), a hapten. Blood samples were taken from patients before sensitization (week 0) and then at 2, 6 and about 24 weeks after DPC sensitization. Roughly 30 alopecia patients provided blood for TCR sequencing at one to four time points (pre-sensitization, 2, 6 and 24 weeks).

The time point label here, explained by the study, means: patch test 2, 6 weeks after DPC sensitization. The treatment or condition label on this specimen signifies: therapeutic diphenylcyclopropenone sensitization with weekly scalp DPC. At every patch-test visit, the blood draw took place before the patch test was put on. Eligible patients were aged 18 to 70, diagnosed with alopecia, deemed suitable for DPC therapy, and excluded if pregnant. Total RNA was extracted from unfractionated whole blood collected in Tempus Blood RNA tubes. This clonotype showed up just a few times. The specificity of this receptor is unknown. Base quality data are lacking; no much larger clone is found one base away. V is clipped by 5 bases and J by 4 bases, and the sequence between their germline boundaries is 17 bases long. As encoded in the germline V gene, CDR1 is SGHVS while CDR2 is FNYEAQ. The CDR3, from cysteine to phenylalanine, totals 15 residues. Here the CDR3 DNA is all that survives: 45 bases in frame from base 1.

The study at large found these results: No change with DPC sensitization was found in the number of TCRs above 1 in 1000 frequency, and no evidence of global repertoire structure alterations was found. Repeated subsampling changed both the strength of the expansion versus patch-test correlation and the threshold at which that correlation became significant. Patch test score was positively correlated with the number of PT1 expanded TCRs, with significance at thresholds 8, 16 and 32 but not at 4. Expanded TCRs formed significantly more large CDR3 similarity clusters than pre-sensitization or healthy control sets, consistent with antigen-driven responses. Because every patient had alopecia, a presumed autoimmune disease, the patients' immune response might differ from that of healthy individuals.

Library creation used RACE. Sequencing took place on a NextSeq 500. During library preparation, unique molecular identifiers were attached to individual cDNA molecules so that TCRs could be counted quantitatively and reproducibly. Each blood RNA sample was used to sequence both TCR alpha and TCR beta chains. As for the original processing: A median of roughly 98,000 TCRs per sample was observed, with a range of about 20,000 to 700,000. The Decombinator software suite was used to annotate the V, J and CDR3 of the TCR reads. Every sample was subsampled to the same number of TCRs (28,000) for the PS versus PT1 abundance plots. Expanded TCRs were defined as absent before sensitization and observed at least eight times at the 2-week time point. Clones were called with MiXCR by TCRdb after fastp trimmed the public reads at Q25, and only in-frame beta chains were retained. CDR3 protein duplicates are merged, each entry listing the most common genes and DNA. These V and J calls are TCRdb output, not the study's own analysis. This sample gives over 35,000 distinct CDR3 sequences in total; more than 8.5% of them show up just once. The top ten constitute approximately 15% of the sample.

This sample comprised whole blood, obtained in connection with sensitization to the hapten diphenylcyclopropenone (DPC). Recombination connected TRBV7-6 to TRBJ1-2; the D gene cannot be named for sure. This TCR came from a middle-aged woman with alopecia areata. Some clones in this sample may be carry-over from other donors' samples. The nucleotide sequence reads TGTGCCAGCAGCCCAGGCCCAGGCGAAGGCTATGGCTACACCTTC. Its product reads: CASSPGPGEGYGYTF.